The 19 T cell receptor beta chains in this list originate from one sample, sequenced in a study of PD-1 blockade in classical Hodgkin lymphoma. The method was immunoSEQ multiplex PCR; TCRdb's version includes in-frame clones alone and lacks a portion of them. The table has tens of thousands of clones, over 55% seen once. Each of the patients experienced relapse following autologous stem cell transplantation, and their brentuximab vedotin exposure differed. Sequencing used peripheral blood mononuclear cells (PBMCs), obtained at baseline. These receptors were collected from a human donor with classical Hodgkin lymphoma.

J is TRBJ1-6 and V is TRBV30; D remains ambiguous. Germline V gene sequence: CDR1 GTSNPN, CDR2 SVGIG (reference sequence). The length of the CDR3 is 14 residues. With 4 bases removed from V and 4 bases from J, the gap between germline ends came to 11 bases. CDR3 DNA: TGTGCCTGGATGGAACAGATTTATAATTCACCCCTCCACTTT. It encodes CAWMEQIYNSPLHF.

This CDR3 reads CSVVPGGHSYNEQFF. The CDR3 nucleotides read TGCAGCGTCGTTCCCGGGGGTCACTCCTACAATGAGCAGTTCTTC. This sequence joins TRBV29-1 and TRBJ2-1; the D gene is possibly TRBD2 (6 bases). The CDR3 extends over 15 amino acids. The V gene lost 6 bases and the J gene lost 0 bases, with 15 bases spanning the gap. Looked up from germline, CDR1 is SQVTM and CDR2 is ANQGSEA.

This clone has only a few counts. The chain carries TRBV2 and TRBJ1-1; D remains unclear. CDR3 size: 11 residues. Trimming removed 8 bases from V and 1 base from J, with 5 bases in between. From germline, CDR1 is SNHLY and CDR2 FYNNEI. CDR3 residues: CASESNTEAFF. The DNA for the CDR3 is TGTGCCAGCGAGTCGAACACTGAAGCTTTCTTT.

CDR3 nucleotides: TGTGCCTGGAGTACTCAGGGAGAGTATAGCAATCAGCCCCAGCATTTT. This encodes CAWSTQGEYSNQPQHF. The J gene is TRBJ1-5, the V gene TRBV30; possible D gene TRBD1, 5 bases. Germline CDR1 reads GTSNPN; CDR2 reads SVGIG (reference sequence). The CDR3 has 16 amino acids. The V end was cut by 2 bases, the J end by 0 bases, with 14 bases between.

This clone was seen only once. The chain combines TRBV4-1 with TRBJ2-1; D could derive from TRBD1 or TRBD2 (6 bases each). Trimming shortened V by 0 bases and J by 5 bases, and 26 bases separated the two germline ends. CDR3 length: 20 residues. Germline-derived CDR1 and CDR2 are MGHRA and YSYEKL. The CDR3 here is CASSQDKGDLIGGLNNEQFF. The CDR3 bases are TGCGCCAGCAGCCAAGATAAAGGGGACCTAATCGGGGGCCTCAACAATGAGCAGTTCTTC.

The CDR3 here is CASSQAGGGTDTQYF. The DNA for the CDR3 is TGCGCCAGCAGCCAAGCAGGGGGCGGCACAGATACGCAGTATTTT. This chain joins TRBV4-3 and TRBJ2-3, with TRBD1 matching 8 bases. V shed 1 base, J shed 1 base, and the junction held 1 base outside the gene matches. The length of the CDR3 is 15 residues. Germline CDR1 and CDR2: LGHNA and YSLEER.

J is TRBJ1-6 and V is TRBV19, with TRBD1 matching over 9 bases. The CDR3 extends over 19 amino acids. Germline CDR1 is LNHDA and CDR2 is SQIVND (reference sequence). V lost 7 bases, J lost 6 bases, and 19 bases stayed unmatched. The CDR3 bases are TGTGCCAGTAAAGGACGAGCAGGACAGGGGAATGGGGGTAATTCACCCCTCCACTTT. It yields the protein CASKGRAGQGNGGNSPLHF.

The genes are TRBV10-3 and TRBJ2-2, with TRBD2 matching 7 bases. The CDR3 sequence is 15 residues long. Trimming removed 3 bases from V and 0 bases from J; junction bases left unmatched: 1. Germline V gene lookup returns CDR1 ENHRY and CDR2 SYGVKD. The CDR3 DNA reads as TGTGCCATCAGTGACGGGACTACGAACACCGGGGAGCTGTTTTTT. Its protein product is CAISDGTTNTGELFF.

Comment on this clone: A much larger clone sits a single nucleotide away, making a read error possible. In DNA form, the CDR3 reads TGTGCCAGCAGCTTAAACACCGGGGAGCTGTTTTTT. This sequence encodes CASSLNTGELFF. V and J are TRBV7-6 and TRBJ2-2; no clear D gene. The CDR3 loop spans 12 amino acids. The germline V and J ends were trimmed by 2 bases and 2 bases, with 0 bases remaining between them. Per the germline V gene, CDR1 is SGHVS and CDR2 is FNYEAQ.

V is TRBV18 and J is TRBJ2-4; TRBD1 or TRBD2 may be the D gene (5 bases each). The ends were cut back, 2 bases at V and 8 bases at J, with 19 bases in the middle. The CDR3 runs 16 residues. Germline CDR1 KGHSH, CDR2 LQKENI. The CDR3 here is CASSPRVSGGDDIQYF. DNA of the CDR3: TGTGCCAGCTCACCAAGAGTATCTGGGGGAGATGACATTCAGTACTTC.

This clone has just a few counts. This chain links TRBV30 with TRBJ1-2, with D hard to call. The V gene lost 5 bases and the J gene lost 6 bases, with 1 base spanning the gap. CDR3 size: 8 residues. Germline V gene data show CDR1 as GTSNPN and CDR2 as SVGIG (reference sequence). In DNA form, the CDR3 reads TGTGCCTGGGATGGCTACACCTTC. Encoded protein: CAWDGYTF.

This clone turned up a few times. V and J are TRBV6-5 and TRBJ2-2, with no clear D. Trimming removed 4 bases from V and 9 bases from J, with 12 bases in between. CDR1 is MNHEY and CDR2 is SVGAGI in the germline V gene. The CDR3 is 13 amino acids. CDR3: CASSSPRARELFF. The DNA of the CDR3 is TGTGCCAGCAGTTCCCCCCGGGCACGGGAGCTGTTTTTT.

The chain couples TRBV11-2 to TRBJ2-2; TRBD1 is a possible D gene (5 bases). The CDR3 runs 15 residues. Germline CDR1 and CDR2: SGHAT and FQNNGV. Deletions cut 5 bases from V and 4 bases from J, with 14 bases between. The CDR3 region has the DNA TGTGCCAGCAGCCCGGACAATTCCGGCACCGGGGAGCTGTTTTTT. Its protein product is CASSPDNSGTGELFF.

This clone was detected only a few times. The chain couples TRBV6-5 to TRBJ1-2; D may be TRBD1 (5 bases). This CDR3 has 14 amino acids. V was clipped by 7 bases and J by 6 bases, with 18 bases between them. Germline V gene data show CDR1 as MNHEY and CDR2 as SVGAGI. The CDR3 loop is CASTERTTGHGYTF. DNA for the CDR3: TGTGCCAGCACCGAACGGACTACAGGCCATGGCTACACCTTC.

The J gene is TRBJ2-5, the V gene TRBV7-6, with TRBD2 as a possible D gene (6 bases). The CDR3 is 13 residues long. The V end lost 3 bases, the J end lost 5 bases, and 10 bases lay between the germline ends. CDR1 is SGHVS and CDR2 is FNYEAQ in the germline V gene. This chain's CDR3 is CASSFGGRETQYF. CDR3 DNA: TGTGCCAGCAGCTTCGGGGGTCGGGAGACCCAGTACTTC.

Concerning this clone: At the DNA level, this CDR3 is encoded by other sequences in the same sample as well. The gene calls are TRBV7-6 and TRBJ2-5, with 8 bases lining up with TRBD2. V dropped 4 bases and J dropped 8; count of bases not matched to a gene: 33. There are 22 residues in the CDR3. Germline CDR1 SGHVS, CDR2 FNYEAQ. The CDR3 loop is CASSWDRTSSLASGLDLETQYF. DNA for the CDR3: TGTGCCAGCAGCTGGGACCGGACTAGCTCTCTGGCAAGTGGGTTGGATCTGGAAACCCAGTACTTC. The whole variable domain, filled in from reference TRBV7-6 and TRBJ2-5, reads GAGVSQSPRYKVTKRGQDVALRCDPISGHVSLYWYRQALGQGPEFLTYFNYEAQQDKSGLPNDRFSAERPEGSISTLTIQRTEQRDSAMYRCASSWDRTSSLASGLDLETQYFGPGTRLLVL.

This chain joins TRBV30 and TRBJ2-7; the D is unclear. Trimming took off 3 bases at V and 4 bases at J, with 16 bases between the two ends. CDR3 length equals 14 residues. CDR1 is GTSNPN, CDR2 SVGIG, per germline (reference sequence). In DNA form, the CDR3 reads TGTGCCTGGAGGGACCGGGTGCACGTTTACGAGCAGTACTTC. This sequence encodes CAWRDRVHVYEQYF.

The chain carries TRBV2 and TRBJ1-3; 7 nucleotides match TRBD1. The CDR3 extends over 14 amino acids. Looked up from germline, CDR1 is SNHLY and CDR2 is FYNNEI. The junction had 6 bases not matched to a gene; V was cut back by 7 bases and J by 3 bases. CDR3 sequence: CASTRDRLGNTIYF. In DNA form, the CDR3 reads TGTGCCAGCACCCGGGACAGACTTGGAAACACCATATATTTT.

This clone was observed a few times. The V and J genes are TRBV10-2 and TRBJ2-7; 7 nucleotides match TRBD1. This CDR3 has 15 residues. Trimming took 7 bases from V and 0 from J; bases not matched to a gene: 9. Germline V gene data show CDR1 as WSHSY and CDR2 as SAAADI. CDR3: CASMGPGTASYEQYF. In nucleotides, the CDR3 is TGCGCCAGCATGGGCCCCGGGACAGCCTCCTACGAGCAGTACTTC.